The 22 T cell receptor beta chains listed next were all sequenced from one sample in a study of blood T cell repertoires in COVID-19. The data were produced by immunoSEQ multiplex PCR, yet TCRdb's version contains in-frame clones alone and is incomplete. This sample has approximately 150,000 clones, with 82% found just once. The specimen sequenced was PBMCs or T cells enriched from blood (not recorded which). The source of these receptors is a man aged 60 to 69 who had recovered from COVID-19.

This clone was recorded once. The chain couples TRBV20-1 to TRBJ2-6; D remains ambiguous. Germline CDR1 DFQATT, CDR2 SNEGSKA (reference sequence). The V end was cut by 3 bases, the J end by 3 bases, with 6 bases between. This CDR3 has 13 amino acids. This CDR3 reads CSASPLGANVLTF. The CDR3 DNA follows: TGCAGTGCTAGTCCTCTTGGGGCCAACGTCCTGACTTTC.

This chain connects TRBV5-6 to TRBJ1-1, with D unclear. The CDR3 sequence is 13 residues long. The V gene's germline CDR1 is SGHDT and CDR2 YYEEEE. With 0 bases removed from V and 0 bases from J, the gap between germline ends came to 3 bases. Written as DNA, the CDR3 is TGTGCCAGCAGCTTGGAGCTGAACACTGAAGCTTTCTTT. Amino acid sequence: CASSLELNTEAFF.

This rearrangement joins TRBV2 to TRBJ2-5; D may be TRBD1 (6 bases). Germline loops: CDR1 SNHLY, CDR2 FYNNEI. This CDR3 comprises 11 residues. V was shortened by 8 bases and J by 3 bases, with 7 bases between the two germline ends. The CDR3, as DNA: TGTGCCAGCCGGACAGAAGAGACCCAGTACTTC. Translation gives CASRTEETQYF.

The chain recombines TRBV9 with TRBJ2-1; 8 positions agree with TRBD2. V lost 5 bases to trimming and J lost 3 bases; unmatched junction nucleotides: 10. CDR1 is SGDLS, CDR2 YYNGEE, per germline. The CDR3 length is 16 residues. This CDR3 reads CASRAGGVEDYNEQFF. CDR3 coding DNA: TGTGCCAGCAGGGCGGGGGGAGTAGAGGACTACAATGAGCAGTTCTTC.

The chain employs TRBV7-8 and TRBJ2-1, with 15 nucleotides matching TRBD2. This CDR3 contains 22 residues. Trimming at V came to 0 bases and at J to 0 bases, leaving 12 bases not matched to a gene. The V gene's germline CDR1 is SGHVS and CDR2 FQNEAQ. The CDR3 loop reads CASSLAVGLAGGRRGSYNEQFF. The CDR3 bases are TGTGCCAGCAGCTTAGCGGTGGGACTAGCGGGAGGTAGGCGGGGCTCCTACAATGAGCAGTTCTTC.

The chain uses TRBV9 and TRBJ2-7, with a tentative D call TRBD2 (5 bases). The CDR3 runs 12 residues. The ends were cut back, 3 bases at V and 3 bases at J, with 7 bases in the middle. CDR1 is SGDLS and CDR2 is YYNGEE in the germline V gene. The CDR3 DNA reads as TGTGCCAGCAGCGACGGAGGCTACGAGCAGTACTTC. Translation gives CASSDGGYEQYF.

The chain employs TRBV5-4 and TRBJ2-1; D is uncertain. The CDR3 runs 12 residues. Germline CDR1 reads SGHNT; CDR2 reads YYREEE (reference sequence). With 2 bases removed from V and 6 bases from J, the gap between germline ends came to 6 bases. As DNA, the CDR3 is TGTGCCAGCAGCTTTAATAGCAATGAGCAGTTCTTC. Encoded protein: CASSFNSNEQFF.

The chain combines TRBV7-2 with TRBJ2-7, with 15 bases matching TRBD2. V dropped 5 bases and J dropped 7; count of bases not matched to a gene: 3. This CDR3 contains 14 residues. The germline V gene encodes CDR1 SGHTA and CDR2 FQGNSA. CDR3 loop: CASSGLAGGLEQYF. The CDR3 region has the DNA TGTGCCAGCAGCGGACTAGCGGGGGGGCTTGAGCAGTACTTC.

V gene TRBV9 combines with J gene TRBJ2-3; TRBD2 agrees at 12 bases. The length of the CDR3 is 16 residues. Germline CDR1 is SGDLS and CDR2 is YYNGEE. V lost 4 bases, J lost 6 bases, and 9 bases stayed unmatched. CDR3 in DNA: TGTGCCAGCAGCTCCCGGCTAGCGGGGGGGATGGATACGCAGTATTTT. Residues: CASSSRLAGGMDTQYF. Drawing the rest from reference TRBV9 and TRBJ2-3, the complete variable domain is DSGVTQTPKHLITATGQRVTLRCSPRSGDLSVYWYQQSLDQGLQFLIQYYNGEERAKGNILERFSAQQFPDLHSELNLSSLELGDSALYFCASSSRLAGGMDTQYFGPGTRLTVL.

The rearrangement links TRBV9 to TRBJ2-5; D possibly corresponds to TRBD1 (6 bases). Germline CDR1 and CDR2: SGDLS and YYNGEE. Trimming stripped 4 bases from V and 2 bases from J, with 15 bases between. The CDR3 loop spans 15 amino acids. The CDR3 loop reads CASSPGQSAQETQYF. Written as DNA, the CDR3 is TGTGCCAGCAGCCCCGGACAGTCAGCACAAGAGACCCAGTACTTC.

J is TRBJ1-2 and V is TRBV5-1; tentative D call: TRBD1 (5 bases). Germline CDR1 reads SGHRS; CDR2 reads YFSETQ. The CDR3 sequence is 15 residues long. The V end lost 4 bases, the J end lost 8 bases, and 21 bases lay between the germline ends. CDR3 sequence reads: CASSPGVGSSQGYTF. CDR3 sequence (DNA): TGCGCCAGCAGCCCGGGGGTAGGCAGTTCGCAAGGCTACACCTTC. The complete variable domain, with remaining parts taken from reference TRBV5-1 and TRBJ1-2, reads KAGVTQTPRYLIKTRGQQVTLSCSPISGHRSVSWYQQTPGQGLQFLFEYFSETQRNKGNFPGRFSGRQFSNSRSEMNVSTLELGDSALYLCASSPGVGSSQGYTFGSGTRLTVV.

This clone is a singleton in its sample. This chain connects TRBV5-1 to TRBJ2-1; the match to TRBD2 covers 10 bases. The CDR3 has 16 amino acids. CDR1 is SGHRS, CDR2 YFSETQ, per germline. V lost 0 bases and J lost 3; bases outside the gene matches: 3. The CDR3 is CASSLVASGSYNEQFF. CDR3 coding DNA: TGCGCCAGCAGCTTGGTTGCTAGCGGGAGCTACAATGAGCAGTTCTTC.

This chain joins TRBV6-4 and TRBJ2-1; D remains unclear. The V end lost 2 bases, the J end lost 6 bases, and 5 bases lay between the germline ends. The germline V gene encodes CDR1 MRHNA and CDR2 SNTAGT. The CDR3 length is 12 residues. As DNA, the CDR3 is TGTGCCAGCAGTGACGTCGGCAATGAGCAGTTCTTC. This sequence encodes CASSDVGNEQFF.

This clone came up a few times. The rearrangement joins TRBV3-1 (or the pseudogene TRBV3-2) to TRBJ2-2; 10 bases agree with TRBD2. The CDR3 is 18 residues long. Germline CDR1 and CDR2: LGHDT and YNNKEL (reference sequence). With 3 bases clipped from V and 1 base from J, the junction kept 8 bases outside the gene matches. The chain's CDR3 is CASSQILGLAKNTGELFF. CDR3 DNA sequence: TGTGCCAGCAGCCAGATCTTGGGACTAGCGAAGAACACCGGGGAGCTGTTTTTT.

The chain couples TRBV4-1 to TRBJ2-7; 7 positions agree with TRBD2. The junction had 6 bases not matched to a gene; V was cut back by 1 base and J by 3 bases. CDR3 size: 15 residues. Germline CDR1 MGHRA, CDR2 YSYEKL. The DNA of the CDR3 is TGCGCCAGCAGCCAAGGCGGCGGGAGAGGCTACGAGCAGTACTTC. Translating it yields CASSQGGGRGYEQYF.

The chain links TRBV6-5 to TRBJ1-4, with a tentative D call TRBD1 (6 bases). The CDR3 spans 14 residues. CDR1 is MNHEY, CDR2 SVGAGI, per germline. The V and J ends lost 6 bases and 3 bases respectively, with 11 bases between them. The DNA for the CDR3 is TGTGCCAGCAGGACCAGGGGTTCTAATGAAAAACTGTTTTTT. Residues: CASRTRGSNEKLFF.

This chain connects TRBV28 to TRBJ2-5, with 9 bases that match TRBD2. J lost 5 bases, V lost 8 bases, and 9 bases had no gene match. Germline V lookup: CDR1 MDHEN, CDR2 SYDVKM. This CDR3 region has 14 residues. CDR3 nucleotides: TGTGCCAGCGTGGCTAGCGGGAATCGTGAGACCCAGTACTTC. Its protein product is CASVASGNRETQYF.

This chain uses TRBV7-9 with TRBJ2-7, with 7 bases identical to TRBD1. Germline CDR1 reads SEHNR; CDR2 reads FQNEAQ (reference sequence). The junction had 12 bases not matched to a gene; V was cut back by 4 bases and J by 3 bases. This CDR3 has 16 residues. The CDR3 DNA is TGTGCCAGCAGCTCTCAAAGGGGGACAGCAGACTACGAGCAGTACTTC. This codes for CASSSQRGTADYEQYF.

This clone was observed once. The chain employs TRBV5-1 and TRBJ2-2, with 9 bases lining up with TRBD2. J lost 0 bases, V lost 7 bases, and 10 bases had no gene match. The CDR3 spans 17 residues. The V gene's germline CDR1 is SGHRS and CDR2 YFSETQ. CDR3 sequence reads: CASGATSGRSNTGELFF. The CDR3 DNA follows: TGCGCCAGCGGCGCGACTAGCGGCCGATCGAACACCGGGGAGCTGTTTTTT.

This sequence joins TRBV30 and TRBJ1-6, with 8 bases lining up with TRBD1. The CDR3 contains 15 residues. With 5 bases clipped from V and 4 bases from J, the junction kept 7 bases outside the gene matches. Germline V lookup: CDR1 GTSNPN, CDR2 SVGIG (reference sequence). The CDR3 reads CAWAGTGVYNSPLHF. The CDR3 nucleotides read TGTGCCTGGGCCGGGACAGGAGTTTATAATTCACCCCTCCACTTT.

The gene calls are TRBV27 and TRBJ1-3, with TRBD1 matching 9 bases. The length of the CDR3 is 13 residues. Looked up from germline, CDR1 is MNHEY and CDR2 is SMNVEV (reference sequence). V gave up 6 bases and J gave up 4 bases; unmatched junction bases: 1. As DNA, the CDR3 is TGTGCCAGCAGAGGACAGGGGGGAAACACCATATATTTT. Translation gives CASRGQGGNTIYF.

The chain joins TRBV7-3 to TRBJ2-1, with 9 bases aligning to TRBD1. Germline V lookup: CDR1 SGHTA, CDR2 FQGTGA. This CDR3 is 17 amino acids long. With 4 bases clipped from V and 8 bases from J, the junction kept 15 bases outside the gene matches. CDR3 DNA: TGTGCCAGCAGCTCTACGACAGGGGGAAAGGGATTGCATGAGCAGTTCTTC. Protein product: CASSSTTGGKGLHEQFF.